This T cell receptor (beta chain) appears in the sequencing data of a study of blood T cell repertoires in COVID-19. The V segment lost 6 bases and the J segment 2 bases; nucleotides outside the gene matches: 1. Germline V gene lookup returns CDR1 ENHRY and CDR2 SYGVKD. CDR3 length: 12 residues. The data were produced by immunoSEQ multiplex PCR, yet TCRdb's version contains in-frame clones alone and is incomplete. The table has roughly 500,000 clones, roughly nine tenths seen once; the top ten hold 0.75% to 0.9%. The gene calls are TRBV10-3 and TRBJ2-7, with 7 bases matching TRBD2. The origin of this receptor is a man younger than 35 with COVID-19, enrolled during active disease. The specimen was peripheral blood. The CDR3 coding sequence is TGTGCCATCAGGGGGGGGGCCTACGAGCAGTACTTC. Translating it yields CAIRGGAYEQYF.